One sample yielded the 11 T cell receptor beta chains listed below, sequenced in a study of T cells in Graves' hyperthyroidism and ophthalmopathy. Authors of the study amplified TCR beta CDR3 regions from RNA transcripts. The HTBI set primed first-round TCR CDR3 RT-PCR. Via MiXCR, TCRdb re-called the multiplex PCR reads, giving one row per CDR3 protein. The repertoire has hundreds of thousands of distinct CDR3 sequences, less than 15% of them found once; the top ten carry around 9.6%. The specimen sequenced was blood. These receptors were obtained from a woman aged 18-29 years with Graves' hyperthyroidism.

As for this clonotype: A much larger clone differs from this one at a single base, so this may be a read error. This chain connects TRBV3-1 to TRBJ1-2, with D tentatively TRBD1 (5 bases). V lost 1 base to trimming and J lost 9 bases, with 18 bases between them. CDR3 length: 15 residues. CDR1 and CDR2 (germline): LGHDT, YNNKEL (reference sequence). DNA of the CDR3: TGTGCCAGCAGCCAAGTGGGGCAGGTGGGGTATAGCTACACCTTC. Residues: CASSQVGQVGYSYTF.

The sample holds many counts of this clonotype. CDR3 bases: TGTGCCAGCAGCTTAGGGAAAACCGAGCAGTACTTC. Residues: CASSLGKTEQYF. The chain uses TRBV11-2 and TRBJ2-7; D uncertain. Germline V gives CDR1 SGHAT, CDR2 FQNNGV. V was trimmed by 1 base and J by 6 bases, leaving 7 bases between them. The CDR3 has 12 residues.

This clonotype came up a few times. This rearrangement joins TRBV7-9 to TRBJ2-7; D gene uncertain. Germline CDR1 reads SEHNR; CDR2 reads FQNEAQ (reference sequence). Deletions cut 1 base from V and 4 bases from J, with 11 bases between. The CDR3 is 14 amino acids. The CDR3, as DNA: TGTGCCAGCAGCTTAGACACACTCTATTACGAGCAGTACTTC. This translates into CASSLDTLYYEQYF.

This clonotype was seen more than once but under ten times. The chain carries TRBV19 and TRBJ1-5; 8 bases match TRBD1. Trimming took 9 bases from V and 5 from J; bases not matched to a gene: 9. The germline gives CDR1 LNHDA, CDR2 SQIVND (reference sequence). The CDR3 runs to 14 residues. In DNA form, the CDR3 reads TGTGCCAGCCGGAACGGACAGGGTGATCAGCCCCAGCATTTT. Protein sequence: CASRNGQGDQPQHF.

CDR3 sequence reads: CASSLAGASGRAGNTGELFF. The CDR3 DNA reads as TGTGCCAGCAGTCTCGCGGGGGCGAGCGGGAGGGCCGGGAACACCGGGGAGCTGTTTTTT. The chain joins TRBV6-2 or TRBV6-3 to TRBJ2-2; 10 bases map to TRBD2. V gave up 5 bases and J gave up 1 base; unmatched junction bases: 16. This CDR3 has 20 residues. The V gene's germline CDR1 is MNHEY and CDR2 SVGEGT.

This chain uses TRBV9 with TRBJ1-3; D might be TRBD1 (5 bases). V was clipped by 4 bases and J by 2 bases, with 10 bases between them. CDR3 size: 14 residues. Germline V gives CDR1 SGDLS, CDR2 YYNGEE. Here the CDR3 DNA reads TGTGCCAGCAGCATTGGGGGGACTGGAAACACCATATATTTT. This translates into CASSIGGTGNTIYF. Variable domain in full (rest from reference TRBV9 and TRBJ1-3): DSGVTQTPKHLITATGQRVTLRCSPRSGDLSVYWYQQSLDQGLQFLIQYYNGEERAKGNILERFSAQQFPDLHSELNLSSLELGDSALYFCASSIGGTGNTIYFGEGSWLTVV.

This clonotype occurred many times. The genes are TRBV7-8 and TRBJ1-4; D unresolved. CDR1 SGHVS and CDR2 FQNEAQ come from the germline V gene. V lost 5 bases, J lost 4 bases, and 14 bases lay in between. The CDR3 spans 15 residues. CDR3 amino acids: CASSPRWGDNEKLFF. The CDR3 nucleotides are TGTGCCAGCAGCCCTAGATGGGGTGATAATGAAAAACTGTTTTTT.

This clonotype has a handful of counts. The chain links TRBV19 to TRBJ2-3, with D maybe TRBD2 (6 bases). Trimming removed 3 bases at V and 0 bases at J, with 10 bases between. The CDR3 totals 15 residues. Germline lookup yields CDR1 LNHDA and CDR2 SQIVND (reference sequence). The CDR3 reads CASSMGRWSTDTQYF. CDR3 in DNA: TGTGCCAGTAGTATGGGGAGGTGGAGCACAGATACGCAGTATTTT.

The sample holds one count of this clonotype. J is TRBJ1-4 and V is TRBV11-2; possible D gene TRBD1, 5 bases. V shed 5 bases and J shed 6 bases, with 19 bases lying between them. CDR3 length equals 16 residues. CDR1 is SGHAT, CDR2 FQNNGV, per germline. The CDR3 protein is CASSKPRDRRDEKLFF. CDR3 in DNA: TGTGCCAGCAGCAAACCCCGGGACCGCAGGGATGAAAAACTGTTTTTT.

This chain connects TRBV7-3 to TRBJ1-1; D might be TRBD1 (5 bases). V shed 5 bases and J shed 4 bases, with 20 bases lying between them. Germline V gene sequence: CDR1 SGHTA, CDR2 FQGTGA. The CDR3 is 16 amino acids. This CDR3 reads CASSASGGHAVTEAFF. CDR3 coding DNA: TGTGCCAGCAGCGCAAGCGGGGGTCATGCCGTCACTGAAGCTTTCTTT.

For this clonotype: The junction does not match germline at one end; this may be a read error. The CDR3 here is CASGLGYGSYEQYF. CDR3 sequence (DNA): TGTGCCAGCGGCTTAGGATATGGATCCTACGAGCAGTACTTC. The chain carries TRBV11-2 and TRBJ2-7; no clear D gene. The V gene's germline CDR1 is SGHAT and CDR2 FQNNGV. The CDR3 is 14 residues long.